The entry that follows covers one T cell receptor (beta chain) sequence. This sample is drawn from a study of OX40 agonist ivuxolimab in advanced cancers. For the study at large: In this trial design, patients received ivuxolimab intravenously at 0.01 to 10 mg/kg every 2 weeks.

Assay: immunoSEQ multiplex PCR; the TCRdb copy retains only in-frame clones and omits some. The profile covers 98,000 or so clones, with around 90% appearing a single time and around 2.7% taken by the ten largest. V lost 2 bases and J lost 5; bases outside the gene matches: 11. CDR1 is MDHEN and CDR2 is SYDVKM in the germline V gene. The CDR3 length is 17 residues. The chain uses TRBV28 and TRBJ2-5; TRBD2 agrees at 10 bases. Source: CD4+ or CD8+ T cells sorted from blood, taken in a trial of the OX40 agonist ivuxolimab. This clonotype was sampled from an adult with an advanced solid tumor such as melanoma, head and neck, liver or kidney cancer. CDR3 nucleotide sequence: TGTGCCAGCAGTTTAAATGTAATAGCGGGAGGATTGGAGACCCAGTACTTC. Amino acids: CASSLNVIAGGLETQYF.